The 9 T cell receptor beta chains reported below all come from one sample, sequenced in a study of T cells in Graves' hyperthyroidism and ophthalmopathy. RNA transcripts were the template for amplifying TCR beta CDR3 regions. The primer set for the first-round RT-PCR of the TCR CDR3 was HTBI. TCRdb re-derived calls from the multiplex PCR reads in MiXCR, one entry per CDR3 protein. Of more than 550,000 distinct CDR3 sequences detected, over 15% appear once; the ten largest clones hold around 15%. Material for sequencing was blood. Receptor source: a woman aged 45-65 years with Graves' hyperthyroidism that later progressed to Graves' ophthalmopathy.

This clonotype showed up just a few times. The chain has TRBV6-1 and TRBJ2-3; no firm D call. CDR1 and CDR2 (germline): MNHNS, SASEGT. With 1 base removed from V and 8 bases from J, the gap between germline ends came to 16 bases. CDR3 size: 15 residues. This CDR3 reads CASSEDPLGPGTQYF. DNA of the CDR3: TGTGCCAGCAGTGAAGACCCCCTGGGTCCGGGTACGCAGTATTTT.

This clonotype was observed at least ten times. V gene TRBV6-6 combines with J gene TRBJ1-4; 10 positions agree with TRBD1. V lost 0 bases, J lost 6 bases, and 1 base stayed unmatched. The CDR3 has 15 amino acids. Germline assignment: CDR1 MNHNY and CDR2 SVGAGI (reference sequence). This chain's CDR3 is CASSYSGTGDEKLFF. The CDR3 region has the DNA TGTGCCAGCAGTTACTCCGGGACAGGGGATGAAAAACTGTTTTTT.

This clonotype appeared a few times. This rearrangement joins TRBV27 to TRBJ1-2; no clear D. From germline, CDR1 is MNHEY and CDR2 SMNVEV (reference sequence). Trimming pared 2 bases from V and 7 bases from J, leaving 11 bases between. This CDR3 is built from 13 residues. This chain's CDR3 is CASSLRGYGGYTF. DNA for the CDR3: TGTGCCAGCAGTTTAAGAGGGTATGGTGGCTACACCTTC.

This clonotype was recorded at least ten times. The V call is TRBV11-2, the J call TRBJ2-1; D is possibly TRBD1 (6 bases). This CDR3 is 15 amino acids long. CDR1 is SGHAT, CDR2 FQNNGV, per germline. Trimming removed 5 bases from V and 9 bases from J, with 20 bases in between. In DNA form, the CDR3 reads TGTGCCAGCAGCCACGTTAGGACAGCTACGACTGAGCAGTTCTTC. Its protein product is CASSHVRTATTEQFF. The entire variable domain, with the rest obtained from reference TRBV11-2 and TRBJ2-1, is as follows: EAGVAQSPRYKIIEKRQSVAFWCNPISGHATLYWYQQILGQGPKLLIQFQNNGVVDDSQLPKDRFSAERLKGVDSTLKIQPAKLEDSAVYLCASSHVRTATTEQFFGPGTRLTVL.

This chain connects TRBV5-1 to TRBJ2-5, with TRBD2 as a possible D gene (5 bases). V was clipped by 0 bases and J by 5 bases, with 17 bases between them. This CDR3 region has 16 residues. Germline V lookup: CDR1 SGHRS, CDR2 YFSETQ. CDR3 sequence reads: CASSLVGGELSETQYF. The DNA for the CDR3 is TGCGCCAGCAGCTTGGTCGGTGGGGAGTTATCGGAGACCCAGTACTTC.

This clonotype came up many times. The chain recombines TRBV5-1 with TRBJ1-1; D is uncertain. The germline gives CDR1 SGHRS, CDR2 YFSETQ. This CDR3 has 14 amino acids. Trimming left V 4 bases short and J 7 bases short, with 17 bases between. CDR3 in DNA: TGCGCCAGCAGCATGGCGGCAGGAGACTTTGAAGCTTTCTTT. Its protein is CASSMAAGDFEAFF.

This clonotype has ten or more counts. The chain combines TRBV3-1 with TRBJ2-7; D ambiguous. Trimming took off 6 bases at V and 3 bases at J, with 12 bases between the two ends. Germline assignment: CDR1 LGHDT and CDR2 YNNKEL (reference sequence). The CDR3 covers 13 residues. As DNA, the CDR3 is TGTGCCAGCAGAAAACTGGACGGCTACGAGCAGTACTTC. It encodes CASRKLDGYEQYF.

The DNA for the CDR3 is TGTGCCAGCAGCTTAGTTACGGGGGCAAGCTACGAGCAGTACTTC. This translates into CASSLVTGASYEQYF. This chain uses TRBV7-9 with TRBJ2-7; D possibly matches TRBD1 or TRBD2 (6 bases each). Germline-derived CDR1 and CDR2 are SEHNR and FQNEAQ (reference sequence). The CDR3 is 15 amino acids. V lost 1 base and J lost 3, with 13 bases in between.

This clonotype occurred a few times. V and J are TRBV5-1 and TRBJ1-5; possibly TRBD1 for D (6 bases). The germline CDR1 and CDR2 sequences are SGHRS and YFSETQ. The CDR3 sequence is 14 residues long. V was pared by 4 bases and J by 7 bases, with 15 bases between. The CDR3 loop reads CASSPNREGQPQHF. The CDR3 DNA reads TGCGCCAGCAGCCCTAACAGGGAAGGCCAGCCCCAGCATTTT.